A selection of T cell receptor beta chains follows, all from one sample in a study of blood T cells in healthy people across ages. TCRdb re-derived calls from the 5' RACE reads in MiXCR, one entry per CDR3 protein. The sample includes 650,000 to 700,000 distinct CDR3 sequences, roughly 32% seen only once; the top ten take about 16%. Sequencing used blood. These receptor sequences come from a woman older than 75 in good health. Both conserved end residues are part of each CDR3. A D gene is named only where the DNA matches it firmly. Size is stated for part of the rows, as once, few or many counts, or as a class when the clone is expanded.

D	size	V	J	CDR3	DNA
NA	many	TRBV9	TRBJ1-1	CASSVDFRGVEAFF	TGTGCCAGCAGCGTAGATTTTAGGGGTGTGGAAGCTTTCTTT
TRBD2	NA	TRBV6-2/TRBV6-3	TRBJ2-1	CASRPGLAGDNEQFF	TGTGCCAGCAGACCGGGACTAGCGGGAGACAATGAGCAGTTCTTC
NA	few	TRBV28	TRBJ2-1	CASRTPGMQYNEQFF	TGTGCCAGCAGGACTCCCGGGATGCAATACAATGAGCAGTTCTTC
NA	many	TRBV6-1	TRBJ1-1	CASSGVGNTEAFF	TGTGCCAGCAGTGGGGTTGGGAACACTGAAGCTTTCTTT
NA	NA	TRBV20-1	TRBJ1-6	CSAREAGWALHF	TGCAGTGCTAGAGAGGCGGGCTGGGCCCTCCACTTT
NA	many	TRBV5-1	TRBJ1-2	CASSLEPGVDYGYTF	TGCGCCAGCAGCTTGGAGCCAGGGGTGGACTATGGCTACACCTTC
TRBD1	many	TRBV6-2/TRBV6-3	TRBJ1-5	CAEGRVQGAGQPQHF	TGTGCCGAGGGACGTGTACAGGGGGCTGGTCAGCCCCAGCATTTT
TRBD2	many	TRBV11-2	TRBJ2-7	CASSPTPPGLASYEQYF	TGTGCCAGCAGCCCGACGCCCCCGGGACTAGCTTCCTACGAGCAGTACTTC
NA	few	TRBV6-5	TRBJ1-4	CATKDGSTNEKLFF	TGTGCCACCAAGGACGGCTCAACTAATGAAAAACTGTTTTTT
NA	many	TRBV20-1	TRBJ1-6	CSARETDRPLANNSPLHF	TGCAGTGCTAGAGAGACTGACAGGCCCCTGGCCAATAATTCACCCCTCCACTTT
NA	many	TRBV9	TRBJ2-7	CASSVAAGPTYEQYF	TGTGCCAGCAGCGTAGCGGCAGGGCCGACCTACGAGCAGTACTTC
NA	NA	TRBV9	TRBJ1-4	CASSVGAGTNEKLFF	TGTGCCAGCAGCGTGGGGGCAGGAACTAATGAAAAACTGTTTTTT
NA	many	TRBV15	TRBJ2-5	CATSRVGGQETQYF	TGTGCCACCAGCAGAGTGGGGGGCCAAGAGACCCAGTACTTC
NA	NA	TRBV5-1	TRBJ2-1	CASSRSAGSNEQFF	TGCGCCAGCAGTCGGTCCGCAGGTAGCAATGAGCAGTTCTTC
NA	many	TRBV20-1	TRBJ2-3	CSALGARPGTQYF	TGCAGTGCTCTCGGGGCCCGGCCCGGTACGCAGTATTTT
TRBD2	NA	TRBV4-2	TRBJ2-3	CASSQGLAGGPDTQYF	TGTGCCAGCAGCCAAGGACTAGCGGGGGGGCCAGATACGCAGTATTTT
NA	many	TRBV7-2	TRBJ2-1	CASSFRGGGSGEQFF	TGTGCCAGCAGCTTCCGGGGTGGGGGAAGTGGCGAGCAGTTCTTC
TRBD1	NA	TRBV5-4	TRBJ2-1	CASSLRQGVRFF	TGTGCCAGCAGCTTGCGTCAGGGGGTCAGGTTCTTC
TRBD2	many	TRBV6-1	TRBJ2-3	CASSGGSGGPTDTQYF	TGTGCCAGCAGTGGCGGTAGCGGGGGGCCCACAGATACGCAGTATTTT
NA	few	TRBV7-9	TRBJ1-3	CASDSPARNTIYF	TGTGCCAGCGACAGTCCCGCCCGAAACACCATATATTTT
TRBD1	many	TRBV20-1	TRBJ2-1	CSATGFGTGDYNEQFF	TGCAGTGCTACGGGATTCGGGACAGGGGACTACAATGAGCAGTTCTTC
NA	few	TRBV5-1	TRBJ1-4	CASSQGPTNEKLFF	TGCGCCAGCTCCCAGGGGCCGACTAATGAAAAACTGTTTTTT
NA	many	TRBV4-1	TRBJ2-1	CASSQGIGLPRDEQFF	TGCGCCAGCAGCCAAGGAATCGGGCTTCCTAGGGATGAGCAGTTCTTC
NA	NA	TRBV20-1	TRBJ2-5	CSAGNLETQYF	TGCAGTGCTGGAAATCTAGAGACCCAGTACTTC
NA	NA	TRBV7-7	TRBJ2-3	CASSLSVGTDTQYF	TGTGCTAGCAGCTTAAGTGTAGGTACAGATACGCAGTATTTT
NA	many	TRBV6-6	TRBJ1-1	CASRWTTEAFF	TGTGCCAGCCGTTGGACCACTGAAGCTTTCTTT
NA	NA	TRBV28	TRBJ1-2	CASSTHQIWGNYGYTF	TGTGCCAGCAGTACCCATCAAATATGGGGGAATTATGGCTACACCTTC
TRBD1	many	TRBV27	TRBJ2-5	CASGTFQGVDETQYF	TGTGCCAGCGGGACCTTTCAGGGGGTTGACGAGACCCAGTACTTC